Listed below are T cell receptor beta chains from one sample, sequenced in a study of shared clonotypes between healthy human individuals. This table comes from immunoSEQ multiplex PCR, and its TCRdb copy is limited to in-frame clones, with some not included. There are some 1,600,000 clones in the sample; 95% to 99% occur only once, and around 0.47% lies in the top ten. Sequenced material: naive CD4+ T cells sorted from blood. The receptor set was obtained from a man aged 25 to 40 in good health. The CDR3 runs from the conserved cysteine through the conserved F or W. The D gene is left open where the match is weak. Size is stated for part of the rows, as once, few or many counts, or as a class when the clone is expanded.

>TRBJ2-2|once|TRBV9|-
CASSVNPGGPITGELFF
TGTGCCAGCAGCGTAAATCCTGGAGGGCCCATCACCGGGGAGCTGTTTTTT
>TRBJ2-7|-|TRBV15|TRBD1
CATSKNPTGAYEQYF
TGTGCCACCAGCAAGAACCCAACAGGGGCCTACGAGCAGTACTTC
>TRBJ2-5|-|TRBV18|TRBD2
CASSPQAVPGGAQYF
TGTGCCAGCTCACCTCAGGCCGTCCCCGGGGGGGCCCAGTACTTC
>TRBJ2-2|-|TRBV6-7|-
CASSWPTGELFF
TGTGCCAGCAGTTGGCCGACCGGGGAGCTGTTTTTT
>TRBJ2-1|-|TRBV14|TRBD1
CASSQQGAYNEQFF
TGTGCCAGCAGCCAACAGGGGGCTTACAATGAGCAGTTCTTC
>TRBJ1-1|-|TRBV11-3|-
CASSLRSMNTEAFF
TGTGCCAGCAGCCTCAGGAGCATGAACACTGAAGCTTTCTTT
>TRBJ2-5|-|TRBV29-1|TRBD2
CSVERLAGETQYF
TGCAGCGTGGAGCGACTAGCGGGAGAGACCCAGTACTTC
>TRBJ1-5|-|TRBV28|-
CASSLGGGGNQPQHF
TGTGCCAGCAGTTTAGGCGGGGGAGGCAATCAGCCCCAGCATTTT
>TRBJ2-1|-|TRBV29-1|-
CSVSKAIAGRNFWSSYNEQFF
TGCAGCGTCTCAAAAGCCATAGCTGGCAGAAACTTTTGGAGCTCCTACAATGAGCAGTTCTTC
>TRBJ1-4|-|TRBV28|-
CASSTAPTNEKLFF
TGTGCCAGCAGCACAGCACCAACTAATGAAAAACTGTTTTTT
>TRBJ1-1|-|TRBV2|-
CASSDPGVGQNTEAFF
TGTGCCAGCAGTGACCCGGGGGTAGGACAGAACACTGAAGCTTTCTTT
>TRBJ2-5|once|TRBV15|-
CATSIVKGIQETQYF
TGTGCCACCAGCATAGTTAAGGGGATCCAAGAGACCCAGTACTTC
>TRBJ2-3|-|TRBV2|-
CASSSDRLLLTDTQYF
TGTGCCAGCAGTTCTGACAGGTTGCTCCTCACAGATACGCAGTATTTT
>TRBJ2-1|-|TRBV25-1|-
CASSVLRGANEQFF
TGTGCCAGCAGTGTCCTTCGGGGCGCGAATGAGCAGTTCTTC
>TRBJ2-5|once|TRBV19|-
CASGWSPKETQYF
TGTGCCAGTGGCTGGAGTCCCAAAGAGACCCAGTACTTC
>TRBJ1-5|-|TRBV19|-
CASSIVRYRAQPQHF
TGTGCCAGTAGTATAGTTAGGTACAGGGCCCAGCCCCAGCATTTT
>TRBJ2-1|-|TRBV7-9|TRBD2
CASSPASGSGNEQFF
TGTGCCAGCAGCCCAGCTAGCGGGAGTGGCAATGAGCAGTTCTTC
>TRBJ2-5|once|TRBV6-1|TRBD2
CASSRSGGGGETQYF
TGTGCCAGCAGTCGTAGCGGGGGAGGAGGGGAGACCCAGTACTTC